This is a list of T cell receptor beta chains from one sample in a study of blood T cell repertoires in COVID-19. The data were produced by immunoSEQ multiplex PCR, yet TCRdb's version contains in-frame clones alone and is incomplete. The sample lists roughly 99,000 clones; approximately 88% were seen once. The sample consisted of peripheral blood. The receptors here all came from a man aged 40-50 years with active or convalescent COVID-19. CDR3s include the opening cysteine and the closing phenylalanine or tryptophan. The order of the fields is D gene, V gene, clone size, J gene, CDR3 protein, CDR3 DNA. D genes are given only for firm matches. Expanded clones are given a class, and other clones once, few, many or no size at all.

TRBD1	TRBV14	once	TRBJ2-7	CASSQTGTGGAYF	TGTGCCAGCAGCCAGACCGGGACAGGGGGGGCGTACTTC
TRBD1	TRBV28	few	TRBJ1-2	CASLSRGDREGGYTF	TGTGCCAGCCTAAGCCGGGGGGACAGGGAAGGTGGCTACACCTTC
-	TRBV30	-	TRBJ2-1	CAWSSPGARVPPRGSYNEQFF	TGTGCCTGGAGTAGTCCGGGAGCGAGGGTTCCGCCTCGGGGGTCCTACAATGAGCAGTTCTTC
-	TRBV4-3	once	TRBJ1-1	CASSQASGLGNTEAFF	TGCGCCAGCAGCCAAGCGAGCGGTTTAGGGAACACTGAAGCTTTCTTT
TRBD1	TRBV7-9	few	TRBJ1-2	CASSSSTGAGGYTF	TGTGCCAGCAGCTCTTCGACAGGGGCGGGTGGCTACACCTTC
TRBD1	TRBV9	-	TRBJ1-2	CASSVVQGAGYTF	TGTGCCAGCAGCGTAGTACAGGGGGCAGGCTACACCTTC
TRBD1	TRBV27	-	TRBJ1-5	CASSPGTGGGQPQHF	TGTGCCAGCAGTCCGGGAACAGGGGGCGGTCAGCCCCAGCATTTT
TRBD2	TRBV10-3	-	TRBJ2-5	CAISESKGGVGETQYF	TGTGCCATCAGTGAGTCGAAGGGAGGGGTAGGCGAGACCCAGTACTTC
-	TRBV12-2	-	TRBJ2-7	CASRRPRPGGIYEQYF	TGTGCAAGTCGCAGACCCCGGCCTGGGGGGATATACGAGCAGTACTTC
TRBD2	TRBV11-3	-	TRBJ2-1	CASSLDPTSGYNEQFF	TGTGCCAGCAGCTTAGATCCCACTAGCGGCTACAATGAGCAGTTCTTC
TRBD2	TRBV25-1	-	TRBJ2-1	CASSDTSGSGNEQFF	TGTGCCAGCAGTGATACTAGCGGGAGTGGCAATGAGCAGTTCTTC
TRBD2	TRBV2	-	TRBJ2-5	CASSDEASGPPQYF	TGTGCCAGCAGTGATGAGGCTAGCGGGCCCCCCCAGTACTTC
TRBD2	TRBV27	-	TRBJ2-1	CASSSLAGVYNEQFF	TGTGCCAGCAGTTCACTAGCGGGAGTTTACAATGAGCAGTTCTTC
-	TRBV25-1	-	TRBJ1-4	CASSESLQVEEKLFF	TGTGCCAGCAGTGAATCTTTGCAGGTTGAAGAAAAACTGTTTTTT
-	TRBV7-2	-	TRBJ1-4	CASSSGLTNEKLFF	TGTGCCAGCAGCTCGGGACTGACTAATGAAAAACTGTTTTTT
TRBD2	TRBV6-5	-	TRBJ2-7	CASRPGLAGGEQYF	TGTGCCAGCAGACCGGGACTAGCGGGAGGCGAGCAGTACTTC
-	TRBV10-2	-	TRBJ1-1	CASSRQRNTEAFF	TGCGCCAGCAGCCGACAGAGAAACACTGAAGCTTTCTTT
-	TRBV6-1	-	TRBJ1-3	CASSEAEVTSGNTIYF	TGTGCCAGCAGTGAAGCTGAGGTGACCTCTGGAAACACCATATATTTT
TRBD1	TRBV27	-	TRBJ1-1	CASGNRDSREAFF	TGTGCCAGCGGAAACCGGGACAGCCGTGAAGCTTTCTTT
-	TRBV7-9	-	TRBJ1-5	CASSPSTGDQPQHF	TGTGCCAGCAGCCCATCTACGGGAGACCAGCCCCAGCATTTT
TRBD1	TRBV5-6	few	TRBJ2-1	CASSPWDRGISNEQFF	TGTGCCAGCAGCCCGTGGGACAGGGGGATCAGCAATGAGCAGTTCTTC
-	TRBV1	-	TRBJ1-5	CTSSQDKSNQPQHF	TGCACCAGCAGCCAAGATAAAAGCAATCAGCCCCAGCATTTT
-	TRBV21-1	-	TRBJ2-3	CASSKVSGGGLVSTDTQYF	TGTGCCAGCAGCAAAGTCTCAGGGGGCGGACTGGTAAGCACAGATACGCAGTATTTT
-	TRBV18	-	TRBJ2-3	CASSLDSSRNTQYF	TGTGCCAGCTCACTGGACAGTTCCCGAAATACGCAGTATTTT
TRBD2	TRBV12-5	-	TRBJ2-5	CASGLGLSSGLQETQYF	TGTGCTAGTGGTTTGGGGCTATCTAGCGGGCTACAAGAGACCCAGTACTTC
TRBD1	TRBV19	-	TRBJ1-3	CASSALAGDRGNTIYF	TGTGCCAGTAGCGCCTTGGCCGGGGACAGGGGAAACACCATATATTTT
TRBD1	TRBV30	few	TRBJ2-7	CAWSVEYSLYGQAKPNEQYF	TGTGCCTGGAGTGTAGAATATTCGCTCTATGGACAGGCCAAACCGAACGAGCAGTACTTC
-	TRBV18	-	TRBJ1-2	CASSPPARAAYGYTF	TGTGCCAGCTCACCCCCCGCCAGGGCGGCCTATGGCTACACCTTC
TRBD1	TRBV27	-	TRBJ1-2	CASSFTGGHGYTF	TGTGCCAGCAGTTTCACAGGGGGCCATGGCTACACCTTC
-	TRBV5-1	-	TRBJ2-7	CASSGGAGAIYEQYF	TGCGCCAGCAGCGGAGGGGCCGGGGCTATCTACGAGCAGTACTTC
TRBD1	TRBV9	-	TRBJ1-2	CASSATGQGGYGYTF	TGTGCCAGCAGCGCAACGGGACAGGGAGGCTATGGCTACACCTTC
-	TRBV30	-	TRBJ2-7	CAWSQGGEQYF	TGTGCCTGGAGTCAAGGGGGCGAGCAGTACTTC